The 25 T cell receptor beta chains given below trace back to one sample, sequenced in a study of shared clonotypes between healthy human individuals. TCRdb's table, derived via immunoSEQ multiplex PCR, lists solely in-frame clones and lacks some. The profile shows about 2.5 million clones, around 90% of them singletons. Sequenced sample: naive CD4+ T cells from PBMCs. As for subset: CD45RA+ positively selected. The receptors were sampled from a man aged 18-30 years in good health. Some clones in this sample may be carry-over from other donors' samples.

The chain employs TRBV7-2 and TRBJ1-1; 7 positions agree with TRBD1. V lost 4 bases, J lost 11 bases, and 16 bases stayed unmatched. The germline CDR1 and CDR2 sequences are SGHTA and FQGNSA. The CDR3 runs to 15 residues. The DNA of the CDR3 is TGTGCCAGCAGCTCCCGGACGGGACAGAGGATGGTGGCTTTCTTT. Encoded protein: CASSSRTGQRMVAFF. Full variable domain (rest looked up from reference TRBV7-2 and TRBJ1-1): GAGVSQSPSNKVTEKGKDVELRCDPISGHTALYWYRQSLGQGLEFLIYFQGNSAPDKSGLPSDRFSAERTGGSVSTLTIQRTQQEDSAVYLCASSSRTGQRMVAFFGQGTRLTVV.

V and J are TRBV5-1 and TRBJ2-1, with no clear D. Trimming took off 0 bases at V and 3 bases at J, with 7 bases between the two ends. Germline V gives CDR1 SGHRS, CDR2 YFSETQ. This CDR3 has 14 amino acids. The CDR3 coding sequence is TGCGCCAGCAGCTTGGCCAACGGCTACAATGAGCAGTTCTTC. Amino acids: CASSLANGYNEQFF.

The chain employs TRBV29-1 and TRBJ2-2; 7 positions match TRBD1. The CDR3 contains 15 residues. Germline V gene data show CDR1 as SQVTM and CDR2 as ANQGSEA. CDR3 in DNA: TGCAGGCCCGATGAGAGACAGGGGAACACCGGGGAGCTGTTTTTT. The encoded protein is CRPDERQGNTGELFF.

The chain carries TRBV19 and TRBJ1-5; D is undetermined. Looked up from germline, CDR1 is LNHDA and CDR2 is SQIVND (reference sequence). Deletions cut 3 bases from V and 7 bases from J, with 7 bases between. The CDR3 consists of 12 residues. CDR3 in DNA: TGTGCCAGTAGTATTACGTTGCAGCCCCAGCATTTT. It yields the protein CASSITLQPQHF.

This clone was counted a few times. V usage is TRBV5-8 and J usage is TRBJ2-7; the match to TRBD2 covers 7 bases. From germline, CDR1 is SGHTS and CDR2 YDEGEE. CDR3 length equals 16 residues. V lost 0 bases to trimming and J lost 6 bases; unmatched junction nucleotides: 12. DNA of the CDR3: TGTGCCAGCAGCTTGGGGCGGGAGAGTCCTATTAGCGAGCAGTACTTC. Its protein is CASSLGRESPISEQYF.

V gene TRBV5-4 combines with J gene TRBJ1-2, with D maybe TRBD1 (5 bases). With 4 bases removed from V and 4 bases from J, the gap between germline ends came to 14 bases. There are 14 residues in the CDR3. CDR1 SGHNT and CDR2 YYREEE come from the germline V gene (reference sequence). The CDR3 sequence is CASSPPDRGYGYTF. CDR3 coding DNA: TGTGCCAGCAGCCCCCCTGACAGAGGCTATGGCTACACCTTC.

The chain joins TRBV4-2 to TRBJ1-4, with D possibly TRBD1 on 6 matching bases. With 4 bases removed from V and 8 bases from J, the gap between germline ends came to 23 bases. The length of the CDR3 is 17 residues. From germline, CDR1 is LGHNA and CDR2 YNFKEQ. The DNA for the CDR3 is TGTGCCAGCAGCCCTTCCGCCCCCCAGGGGTTAGGGGAAAAACTGTTTTTT. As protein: CASSPSAPQGLGEKLFF.

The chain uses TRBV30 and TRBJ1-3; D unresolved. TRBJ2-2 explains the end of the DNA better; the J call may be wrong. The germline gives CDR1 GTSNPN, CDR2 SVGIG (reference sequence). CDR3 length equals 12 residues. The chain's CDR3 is CAWSVFPGELFF. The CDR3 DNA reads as TGTGCCTGGAGTGTATTCCCCGGGGAGCTGTTTTTT.

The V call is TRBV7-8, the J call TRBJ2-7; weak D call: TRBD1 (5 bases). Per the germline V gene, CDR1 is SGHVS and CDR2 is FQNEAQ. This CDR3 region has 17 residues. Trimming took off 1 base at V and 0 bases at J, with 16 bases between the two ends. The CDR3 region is CASSLGSRTLNSYEQYF. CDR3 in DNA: TGTGCCAGCAGCTTAGGGTCCCGGACACTTAACTCCTACGAGCAGTACTTC.

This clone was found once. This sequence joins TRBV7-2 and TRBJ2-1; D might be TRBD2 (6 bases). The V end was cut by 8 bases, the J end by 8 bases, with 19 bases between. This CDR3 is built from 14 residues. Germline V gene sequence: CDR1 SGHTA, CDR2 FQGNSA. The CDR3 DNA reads TGTGCCAGCGGGCCGGGACTGCGTGGGGATGAGCAGTTCTTC. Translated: CASGPGLRGDEQFF.

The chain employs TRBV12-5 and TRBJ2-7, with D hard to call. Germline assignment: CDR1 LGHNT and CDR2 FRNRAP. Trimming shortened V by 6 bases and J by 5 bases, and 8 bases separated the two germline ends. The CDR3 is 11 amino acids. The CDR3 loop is CASGFADEQYF. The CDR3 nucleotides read TGTGCTAGTGGGTTTGCAGACGAGCAGTACTTC.

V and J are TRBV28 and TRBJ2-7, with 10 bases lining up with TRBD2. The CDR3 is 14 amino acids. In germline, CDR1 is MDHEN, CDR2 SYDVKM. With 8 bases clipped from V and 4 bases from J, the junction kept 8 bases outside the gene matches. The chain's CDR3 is CASRLAGARYEQYF. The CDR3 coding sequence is TGTGCCAGCCGGCTAGCGGGAGCTCGATACGAGCAGTACTTC.

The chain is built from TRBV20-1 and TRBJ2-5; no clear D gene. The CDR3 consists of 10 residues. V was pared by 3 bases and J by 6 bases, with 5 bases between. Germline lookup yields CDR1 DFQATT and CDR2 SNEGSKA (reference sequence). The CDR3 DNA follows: TGCAGTGCTAGGAATCAGACCCAGTACTTC. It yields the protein CSARNQTQYF.

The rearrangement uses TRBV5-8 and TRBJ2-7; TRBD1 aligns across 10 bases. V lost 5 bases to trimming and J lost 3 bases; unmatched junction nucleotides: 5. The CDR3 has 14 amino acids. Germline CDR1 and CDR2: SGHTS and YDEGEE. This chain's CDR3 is CASSPGQGYYEQYF. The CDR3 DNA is TGTGCCAGCAGTCCGGGACAGGGGTACTACGAGCAGTACTTC.

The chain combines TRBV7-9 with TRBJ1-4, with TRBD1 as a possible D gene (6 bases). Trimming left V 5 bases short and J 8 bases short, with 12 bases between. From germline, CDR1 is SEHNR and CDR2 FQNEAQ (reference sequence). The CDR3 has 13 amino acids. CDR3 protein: CASSPRDIEKLFF. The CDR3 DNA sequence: TGTGCCAGCAGCCCCCGGGACATCGAAAAACTGTTTTTT.

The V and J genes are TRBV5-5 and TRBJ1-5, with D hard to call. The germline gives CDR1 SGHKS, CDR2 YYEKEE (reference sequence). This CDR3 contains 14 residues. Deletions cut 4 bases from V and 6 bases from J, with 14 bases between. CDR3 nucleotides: TGTGCCAGCAGCCGACAAAGCGGGAGTCAGCCCCAGCATTTT. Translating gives CASSRQSGSQPQHF.

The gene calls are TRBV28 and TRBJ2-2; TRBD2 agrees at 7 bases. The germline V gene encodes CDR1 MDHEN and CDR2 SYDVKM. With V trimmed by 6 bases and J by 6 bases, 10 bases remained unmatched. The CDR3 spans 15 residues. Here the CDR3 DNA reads TGTGCCAGCAGCCTTTTCGCCCGGGGGGCCGGGGAGCTGTTTTTT. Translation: CASSLFARGAGELFF.

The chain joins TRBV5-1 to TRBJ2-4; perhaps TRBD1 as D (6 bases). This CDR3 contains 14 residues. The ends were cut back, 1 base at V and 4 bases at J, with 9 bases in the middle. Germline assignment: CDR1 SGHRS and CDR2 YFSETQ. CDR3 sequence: CASSLQGKKNIQYF. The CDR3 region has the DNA TGCGCCAGCAGCTTGCAGGGGAAGAAAAACATTCAGTACTTC.

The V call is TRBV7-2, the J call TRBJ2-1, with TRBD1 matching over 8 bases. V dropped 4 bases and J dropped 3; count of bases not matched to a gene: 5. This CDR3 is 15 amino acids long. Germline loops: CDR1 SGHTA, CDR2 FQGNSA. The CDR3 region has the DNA TGTGCCAGCAGCTACCGGGACAGGAACTACAATGAGCAGTTCTTC. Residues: CASSYRDRNYNEQFF. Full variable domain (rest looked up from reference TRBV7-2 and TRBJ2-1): GAGVSQSPSNKVTEKGKDVELRCDPISGHTALYWYRQSLGQGLEFLIYFQGNSAPDKSGLPSDRFSAERTGGSVSTLTIQRTQQEDSAVYLCASSYRDRNYNEQFFGPGTRLTVL.

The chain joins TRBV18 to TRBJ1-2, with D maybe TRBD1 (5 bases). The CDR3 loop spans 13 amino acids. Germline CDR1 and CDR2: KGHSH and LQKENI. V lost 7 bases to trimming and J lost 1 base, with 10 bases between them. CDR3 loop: CASWDGNNYGYTF. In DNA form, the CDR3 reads TGTGCCAGCTGGGACGGGAATAACTATGGCTACACCTTC.

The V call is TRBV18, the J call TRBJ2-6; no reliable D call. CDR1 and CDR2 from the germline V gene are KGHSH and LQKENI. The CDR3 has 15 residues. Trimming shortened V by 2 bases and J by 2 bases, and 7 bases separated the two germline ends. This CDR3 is CASSPVFAGANVLTF. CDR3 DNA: TGTGCCAGCTCACCAGTCTTTGCTGGGGCCAACGTCCTGACTTTC.

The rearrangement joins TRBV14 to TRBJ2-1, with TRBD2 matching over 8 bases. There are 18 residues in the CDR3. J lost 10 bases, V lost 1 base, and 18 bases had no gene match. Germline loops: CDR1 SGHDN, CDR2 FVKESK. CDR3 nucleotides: TGTGCCAGCAGCCAAGGAGGGCTAGCGGGCCCCTCGCGGGCAGAGCAGTTCTTC. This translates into CASSQGGLAGPSRAEQFF. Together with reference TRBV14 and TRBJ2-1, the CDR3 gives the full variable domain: EAGVTQFPSHSVIEKGQTVTLRCDPISGHDNLYWYRRVMGKEIKFLLHFVKESKQDESGMPNNRFLAERTGGTYSTLKVQPAELEDSGVYFCASSQGGLAGPSRAEQFFGPGTRLTVL.

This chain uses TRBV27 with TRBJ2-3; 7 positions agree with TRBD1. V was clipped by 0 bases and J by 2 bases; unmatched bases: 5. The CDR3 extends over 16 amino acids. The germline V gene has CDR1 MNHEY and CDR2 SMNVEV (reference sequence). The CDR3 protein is CASSLSITGVTDTQYF. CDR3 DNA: TGTGCCAGCAGTTTATCGATAACAGGGGTCACAGATACGCAGTATTTT.

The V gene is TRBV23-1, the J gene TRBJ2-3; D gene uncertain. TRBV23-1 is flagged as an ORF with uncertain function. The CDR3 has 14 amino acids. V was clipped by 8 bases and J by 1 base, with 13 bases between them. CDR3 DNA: TGCGCCAGCTTTAGGCCTCCGGGCACAGATACGCAGTATTTT. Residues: CASFRPPGTDTQYF.

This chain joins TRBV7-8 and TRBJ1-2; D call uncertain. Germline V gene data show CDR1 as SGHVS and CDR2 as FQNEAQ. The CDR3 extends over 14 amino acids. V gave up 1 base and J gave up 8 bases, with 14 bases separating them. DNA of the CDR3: TGTGCCAGCAGCTTAGAAATACCTCTTGGCGGCTACACCTTC. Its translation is CASSLEIPLGGYTF.